This entry lists 24 T cell receptor beta chains sequenced from one sample in a study of Ad26.COV2.S vaccination and SARS-CoV-2 variants. Sequencing used immunoSEQ multiplex PCR; TCRdb keeps in-frame clones, though not all of them. The data show 400,000 to 450,000 clones, approximately 90% seen once. Treatment of the sample: around 19 received Ad26.COV2.S at low or high dose, single or two shots; about 5 received placebo; per-sample allocation not given. The samples were gathered on day 63 after the first injection of vaccine or placebo. The sequences come from peripheral blood, collected in a trial of Ad26.COV2.S vaccine versus placebo. The origin of the receptors is a person between 18 and 59 years old who received the Ad26.COV2.S COVID-19 vaccine or a placebo.

V and J are TRBV7-9 and TRBJ1-2; 7 bases map to TRBD1. With 7 bases clipped from V and 1 base from J, the junction kept 9 bases outside the gene matches. Germline CDR1 reads SEHNR; CDR2 reads FQNEAQ (reference sequence). The CDR3 loop spans 15 amino acids. CDR3 sequence: CASTPTGWGNYGYTF. Here the CDR3 DNA reads TGTGCCAGCACCCCGACAGGGTGGGGTAACTATGGCTACACCTTC.

The chain carries TRBV3-1 (or the pseudogene TRBV3-2) and TRBJ2-7, with a possible D match to TRBD2 (6 bases). V was trimmed by 1 base and J by 5 bases, leaving 15 bases between them. This CDR3 region has 15 residues. CDR1 is LGHDT, CDR2 YNNKEL, per germline (reference sequence). In DNA form, the CDR3 reads TGTGCCAGCAGCCAAGTGGACGGGAGCATGAACGAGCAGTACTTC. This sequence encodes CASSQVDGSMNEQYF.

The genes are TRBV2 and TRBJ2-7; 7 bases match TRBD1. The CDR3 contains 13 residues. Per germline, CDR1 SNHLY and CDR2 FYNNEI. Unmatched junction bases numbered 8, after V lost 6 bases and J lost 6 bases. CDR3 amino acids: CASRSQTGSEQYF. CDR3 in DNA: TGTGCCAGCAGGTCACAGACAGGGAGCGAGCAGTACTTC.

V is TRBV27 and J is TRBJ2-7, with 8 positions matching TRBD1. Germline-derived CDR1 and CDR2 are MNHEY and SMNVEV (reference sequence). There are 14 residues in the CDR3. V shed 2 bases, J shed 4 bases, and the junction held 4 bases outside the gene matches. The chain's CDR3 is CASSLAGQGYEQYF. The DNA of the CDR3 is TGTGCCAGCAGTTTAGCCGGACAGGGTTACGAGCAGTACTTC.

This chain links TRBV5-4 with TRBJ2-7, with TRBD1 matching 9 bases. CDR3 length equals 15 residues. The J segment lost 1 base and the V segment lost 4 bases, leaving 6 bases of the junction unmatched. The germline gives CDR1 SGHNT, CDR2 YYREEE (reference sequence). The DNA for the CDR3 is TGTGCCAGCAGCCCCGGGACAGGGCTATCCTACGAGCAGTACTTC. Protein: CASSPGTGLSYEQYF.

V and J are TRBV6-6 and TRBJ1-6, with 8 bases lining up with TRBD1. CDR1 is MNHNY, CDR2 SVGAGI, per germline (reference sequence). V dropped 5 bases and J dropped 5; count of bases not matched to a gene: 5. The CDR3 extends over 15 amino acids. CDR3 loop: CASSTQGADNSPLHF. Here the CDR3 DNA reads TGTGCCAGCAGTACTCAGGGGGCCGATAATTCACCCCTCCACTTT.

The J gene is TRBJ2-3, the V gene TRBV9; 8 bases line up with TRBD2. The germline V gene encodes CDR1 SGDLS and CDR2 YYNGEE. V dropped 7 bases and J dropped 5; count of bases not matched to a gene: 15. The CDR3 has 16 amino acids. The DNA for the CDR3 is TGTGCCAGCCGACGGCTCAGCGGGAGAGAGGGAGATACGCAGTATTTT. Its translation: CASRRLSGREGDTQYF.

The chain carries TRBV5-6 and TRBJ2-3; D call uncertain. V was pared by 5 bases and J by 1 base, with 8 bases between. CDR3 size: 13 residues. The germline gives CDR1 SGHDT, CDR2 YYEEEE. The CDR3 nucleotides are TGTGCCAGCAGTTTGACGGGCACAGATACGCAGTATTTT. It yields the protein CASSLTGTDTQYF.

This clone has just one count. The V gene is TRBV25-1, the J gene TRBJ2-7; TRBD1 matches 9 bases. CDR3 length equals 15 residues. Trimming cost V 1 base and J 6 bases; bases outside gene matches: 7. CDR1 is MGHDK, CDR2 SYGVNS, per germline. CDR3 residues: CASSESPGQGREQYF. In nucleotides, the CDR3 is TGTGCCAGCAGTGAATCCCCGGGACAGGGTCGCGAGCAGTACTTC.

The chain couples TRBV7-3 to TRBJ2-3; TRBD1 or TRBD2 may be the D gene (5 bases each). Deletions cut 5 bases from V and 6 bases from J, with 12 bases between. Germline CDR1 and CDR2: SGHTA and FQGTGA. The CDR3 runs 13 residues. Here the CDR3 reads CASSTGPGDTQYF. CDR3 coding DNA: TGTGCCAGCAGCACAGGCCCGGGGGATACGCAGTATTTT.

This chain connects TRBV6-5 to TRBJ1-2; 9 bases are a match to TRBD1. The J segment lost 6 bases and the V segment lost 7 bases, leaving 9 bases of the junction unmatched. CDR3 length equals 14 residues. The V gene's germline CDR1 is MNHEY and CDR2 SVGAGI. The CDR3 here is CASIPGDRVHGYTF. The CDR3 bases are TGTGCCAGCATCCCAGGGGACAGGGTCCATGGCTACACCTTC.

The chain has TRBV29-1 and TRBJ2-2; 8 bases agree with TRBD1. CDR1 and CDR2 from the germline V gene are SQVTM and ANQGSEA. This CDR3 has 12 amino acids. The V segment lost 7 bases and the J segment 5 bases; nucleotides outside the gene matches: 3. The CDR3 sequence is CSATGDTGELFF. CDR3 DNA sequence: TGCAGCGCGACAGGGGATACCGGGGAGCTGTTTTTT.

CDR3 sequence reads: CASSLDYSYNEQFF. The CDR3 bases are TGTGCCAGCAGCTTAGACTATTCCTACAATGAGCAGTTCTTC. The V gene is TRBV7-2, the J gene TRBJ2-1; no firm D call. The CDR3 length is 14 residues. The germline gives CDR1 SGHTA, CDR2 FQGNSA. V was shortened by 1 base and J by 1 base, with 5 bases between the two germline ends.

This clone was counted a single time. The chain links TRBV9 to TRBJ2-3, with 8 bases identical to TRBD2. In germline, CDR1 is SGDLS, CDR2 YYNGEE. This CDR3 region has 20 residues. V gave up 0 bases and J gave up 0 bases; unmatched junction bases: 15. CDR3: CASSVDFWSAGGQSTDTQYF. The CDR3 nucleotides are TGTGCCAGCAGCGTAGATTTCTGGTCTGCGGGAGGTCAAAGCACAGATACGCAGTATTTT.

The V and J genes are TRBV5-1 and TRBJ1-2; no reliable D call. The CDR3 length is 14 residues. The V end lost 4 bases, the J end lost 0 bases, and 10 bases lay between the germline ends. CDR1 is SGHRS, CDR2 YFSETQ, per germline. CDR3 nucleotides: TGCGCCAGCAGCCAAATACCAACTAACTATGGCTACACCTTC. It encodes CASSQIPTNYGYTF.

The count of this clone is one. This chain joins TRBV5-6 and TRBJ2-7; D possibly corresponds to TRBD1 (5 bases). V was pared by 2 bases and J by 1 base, with 13 bases between. This CDR3 comprises 15 residues. CDR1 is SGHDT, CDR2 YYEEEE, per germline. The CDR3 region is CASSFSQAMSYEQYF. DNA of the CDR3: TGTGCCAGCAGCTTTTCACAGGCGATGTCCTACGAGCAGTACTTC.

The chain recombines TRBV5-4 with TRBJ2-1; D is perhaps TRBD2 (6 bases). The germline V and J ends were trimmed by 4 bases and 2 bases, with 13 bases remaining between them. CDR3 length equals 15 residues. The germline V gene encodes CDR1 SGHNT and CDR2 YYREEE (reference sequence). CDR3 DNA: TGTGCCAGCAGCCCACGGGAGTACCCCTACAATGAGCAGTTCTTC. This translates into CASSPREYPYNEQFF.

V and J are TRBV9 and TRBJ2-3; 7 bases align to TRBD2. V lost 0 bases, J lost 0 bases, and 4 bases stayed unmatched. From germline, CDR1 is SGDLS and CDR2 YYNGEE. The CDR3 is made up of 16 amino acids. The CDR3 reads CASSVGVSGSTDTQYF. The CDR3 bases are TGTGCCAGCAGCGTAGGGGTTAGCGGGAGCACAGATACGCAGTATTTT. The variable domain in full, completed from reference TRBV9 and TRBJ2-3, reads DSGVTQTPKHLITATGQRVTLRCSPRSGDLSVYWYQQSLDQGLQFLIQYYNGEERAKGNILERFSAQQFPDLHSELNLSSLELGDSALYFCASSVGVSGSTDTQYFGPGTRLTVL.

The rearrangement links TRBV5-4 to TRBJ1-2; D is undetermined. This CDR3 has 17 amino acids. Germline CDR1 is SGHNT and CDR2 is YYREEE (reference sequence). V lost 0 bases to trimming and J lost 7 bases, with 22 bases between them. This chain's CDR3 is CASSLAGGVWVSAGYTF. The CDR3 DNA is TGTGCCAGCAGCTTGGCCGGTGGGGTTTGGGTATCAGCTGGCTACACCTTC.

This clone has just one count. V gene TRBV6-2 or TRBV6-3 combines with J gene TRBJ2-2; 9 bases match TRBD1. The CDR3 is 14 residues long. CDR1 MNHEY and CDR2 SVGEGT come from the germline V gene. With 5 bases clipped from V and 4 bases from J, the junction kept 2 bases outside the gene matches. DNA for the CDR3: TGTGCCAGCAGTAAGACAGGGGGCACCGGGGAGCTGTTTTTT. Translation: CASSKTGGTGELFF.

The J gene is TRBJ2-7, the V gene TRBV6-4; D may be TRBD2 (6 bases). This CDR3 has 15 residues. Trimming left V 0 bases short and J 0 bases short, with 9 bases between. Per germline, CDR1 MRHNA and CDR2 SNTAGT. The CDR3 coding sequence is TGTGCCAGCAGTGACTCAGTAGCGGCCTCCTACGAGCAGTACTTC. Protein product: CASSDSVAASYEQYF.

CDR3 DNA sequence: TGTGCCAGCAGTAGTGGGGCCAACGTCCTGACTTTC. Its protein is CASSSGANVLTF. The genes are TRBV28 and TRBJ2-6; no definite D call. The length of the CDR3 is 12 residues. Deletions cut 5 bases from V and 3 bases from J, with 2 bases between. In germline, CDR1 is MDHEN, CDR2 SYDVKM. Based on the CDR3 plus reference TRBV28 and TRBJ2-6, the full variable domain is DVKVTQSSRYLVKRTGEKVFLECVQDMDHENMFWYRQDPGLGLRLIYFSYDVKMKEKGDIPEGYSVSREKKERFSLILESASTNQTSMYLCASSSGANVLTFGAGSRLTVL.

The genes are TRBV30 and TRBJ2-2, with TRBD2 matching over 10 bases. Germline loops: CDR1 GTSNPN, CDR2 SVGIG (reference sequence). The CDR3 has 15 amino acids. J gave up 4 bases and V 2 bases, and 4 bases lay outside the gene matches. The CDR3 region has the DNA TGTGCCTGGAGTAGCGGGAGGGCCCTCACCGGGGAGCTGTTTTTT. Protein product: CAWSSGRALTGELFF.

Only a few counts were recorded for this clone. This chain uses TRBV7-2 with TRBJ1-5; 7 bases line up with TRBD1. CDR1 is SGHTA, CDR2 FQGNSA, per germline. This CDR3 comprises 17 residues. After removal of 2 bases from V and 7 bases from J, the junction contained 14 bases not matched to a gene. CDR3 sequence reads: CASSLSIPTGSAQPQHF. In nucleotides, the CDR3 is TGTGCCAGCAGCTTATCGATCCCGACAGGGTCGGCGCAGCCCCAGCATTTT.